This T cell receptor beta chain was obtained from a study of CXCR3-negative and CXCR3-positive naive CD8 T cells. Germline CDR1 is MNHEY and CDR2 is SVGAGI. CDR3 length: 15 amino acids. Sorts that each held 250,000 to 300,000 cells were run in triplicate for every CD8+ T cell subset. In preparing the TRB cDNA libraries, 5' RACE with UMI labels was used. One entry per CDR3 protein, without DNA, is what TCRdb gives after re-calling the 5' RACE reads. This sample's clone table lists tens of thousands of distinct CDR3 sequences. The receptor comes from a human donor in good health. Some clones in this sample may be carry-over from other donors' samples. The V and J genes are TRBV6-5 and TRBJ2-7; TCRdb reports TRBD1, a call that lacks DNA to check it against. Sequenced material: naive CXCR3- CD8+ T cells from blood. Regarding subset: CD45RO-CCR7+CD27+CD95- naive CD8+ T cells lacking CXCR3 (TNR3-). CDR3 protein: CASSLTGTGNYEQYF.